This TCR beta chain was obtained from a study of shared clonotypes between healthy human individuals. Study-wide points: Memory subsets generally showed smaller estimated richness than naive subsets did.

Here immunoSEQ multiplex PCR was the method, and the copy in TCRdb shows in-frame clones only, minus some. Among 2,500,000 or so clones listed, about 92% were seen once. Each of the donors was a healthy adult who was HIV-negative and had not had a recent acute infection or vaccination. All the donors were Caucasian adults who lived in Nashville, Tennessee. From CD4+ cells came CD45RA+ naive and CD45RA-negative memory subsets. Germline-derived CDR1 and CDR2 are SGHTA and FQGNSA. The CDR3 extends over 17 amino acids. Trimming cost V 3 bases and J 3 bases, with 17 bases left between them. Comment on this clone: Its cognate antigen is unknown.

The sequence was collected from a man younger than 35 in good health. The rearrangement joins TRBV7-2 to TRBJ2-2; perhaps TRBD2 as D (6 bases). Material: naive CD4+ T cells sorted from blood. Subset in this sample: CD45RA+ positively selected. The chain's CDR3 is CASSFRRGLWDTGELFF. As DNA, the CDR3 is TGTGCCAGCAGCTTTAGGCGGGGCCTATGGGACACCGGGGAGCTGTTTTTT.